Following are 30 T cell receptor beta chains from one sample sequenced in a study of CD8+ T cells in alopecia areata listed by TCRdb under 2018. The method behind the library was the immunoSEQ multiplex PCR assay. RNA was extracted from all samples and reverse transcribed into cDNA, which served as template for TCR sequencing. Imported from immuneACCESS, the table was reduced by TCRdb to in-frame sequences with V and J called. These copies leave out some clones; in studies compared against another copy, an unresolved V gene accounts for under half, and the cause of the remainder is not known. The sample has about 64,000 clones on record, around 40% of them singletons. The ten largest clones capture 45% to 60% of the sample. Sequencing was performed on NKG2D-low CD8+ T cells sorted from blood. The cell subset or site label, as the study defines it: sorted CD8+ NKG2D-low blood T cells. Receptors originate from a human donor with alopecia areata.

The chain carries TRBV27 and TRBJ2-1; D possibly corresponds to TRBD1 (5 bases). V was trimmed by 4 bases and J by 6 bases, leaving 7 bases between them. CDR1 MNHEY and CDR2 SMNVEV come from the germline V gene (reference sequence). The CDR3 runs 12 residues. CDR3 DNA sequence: TGTGCCAGCAGTTACACAGGCAATGAGCAGTTCTTC. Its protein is CASSYTGNEQFF.

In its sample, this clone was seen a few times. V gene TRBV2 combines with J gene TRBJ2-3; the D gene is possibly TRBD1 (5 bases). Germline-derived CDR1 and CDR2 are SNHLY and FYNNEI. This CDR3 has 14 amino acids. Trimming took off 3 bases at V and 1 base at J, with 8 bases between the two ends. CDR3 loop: CASSEGPGTDTQYF. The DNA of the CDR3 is TGTGCCAGCAGTGAGGGGCCCGGCACAGATACGCAGTATTTT.

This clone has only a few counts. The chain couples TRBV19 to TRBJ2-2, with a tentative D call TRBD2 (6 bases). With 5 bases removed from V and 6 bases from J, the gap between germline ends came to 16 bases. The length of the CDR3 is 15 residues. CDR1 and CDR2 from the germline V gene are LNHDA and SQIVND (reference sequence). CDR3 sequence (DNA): TGTGCCAGTAGTGCCGACAGCTCGGGGGCCGGGGAGCTGTTTTTT. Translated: CASSADSSGAGELFF. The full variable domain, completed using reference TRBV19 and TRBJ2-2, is DGGITQSPKYLFRKEGQNVTLSCEQNLNHDAMYWYRQDPGQGLRLIYYSQIVNDFQKGDIAEGYSVSREKKESFPLTVTSAQKNPTAFYLCASSADSSGAGELFFGEGSRLTVL.

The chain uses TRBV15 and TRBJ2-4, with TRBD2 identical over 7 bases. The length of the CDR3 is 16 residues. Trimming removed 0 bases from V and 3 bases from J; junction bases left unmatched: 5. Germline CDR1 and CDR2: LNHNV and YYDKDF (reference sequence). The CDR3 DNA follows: TGTGCCACCAGCAGAGATCGGGCTAGCGGCAAAAACATTCAGTACTTC. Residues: CATSRDRASGKNIQYF.

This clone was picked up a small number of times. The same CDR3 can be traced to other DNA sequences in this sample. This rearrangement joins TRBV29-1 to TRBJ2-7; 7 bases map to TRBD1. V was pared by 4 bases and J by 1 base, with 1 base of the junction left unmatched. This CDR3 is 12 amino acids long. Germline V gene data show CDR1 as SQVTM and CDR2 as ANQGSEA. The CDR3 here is CSVAGQSYEQYF. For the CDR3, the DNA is TGCAGCGTTGCGGGACAGTCCTACGAGCAGTACTTC.

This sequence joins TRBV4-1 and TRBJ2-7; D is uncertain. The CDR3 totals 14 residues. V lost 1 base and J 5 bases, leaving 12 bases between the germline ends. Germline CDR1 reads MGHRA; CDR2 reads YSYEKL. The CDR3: CASSQGPGMDEQYF. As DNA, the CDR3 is TGCGCCAGCAGCCAAGGACCTGGGATGGACGAGCAGTACTTC.

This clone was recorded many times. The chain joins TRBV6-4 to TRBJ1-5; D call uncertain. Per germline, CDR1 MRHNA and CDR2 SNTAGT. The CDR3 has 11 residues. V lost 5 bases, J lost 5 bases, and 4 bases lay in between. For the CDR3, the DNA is TGTGCCAGCAGTCTTGATCAGCCCCAGCATTTT. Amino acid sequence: CASSLDQPQHF.

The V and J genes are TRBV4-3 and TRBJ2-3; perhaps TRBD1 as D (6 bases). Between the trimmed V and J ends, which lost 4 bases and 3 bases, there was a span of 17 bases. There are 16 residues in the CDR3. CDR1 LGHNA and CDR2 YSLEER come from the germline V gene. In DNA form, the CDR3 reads TGCGCCAGCAGCCCAGATTTGAGGGGGTTAACAGATACGCAGTATTTT. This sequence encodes CASSPDLRGLTDTQYF.

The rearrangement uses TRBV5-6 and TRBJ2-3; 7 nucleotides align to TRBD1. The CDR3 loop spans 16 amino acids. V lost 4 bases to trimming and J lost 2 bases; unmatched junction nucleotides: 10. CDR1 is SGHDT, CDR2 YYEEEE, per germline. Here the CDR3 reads CASSTEGQRFTDTQYF. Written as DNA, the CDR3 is TGTGCCAGCAGCACAGAGGGACAGAGGTTCACAGATACGCAGTATTTT.

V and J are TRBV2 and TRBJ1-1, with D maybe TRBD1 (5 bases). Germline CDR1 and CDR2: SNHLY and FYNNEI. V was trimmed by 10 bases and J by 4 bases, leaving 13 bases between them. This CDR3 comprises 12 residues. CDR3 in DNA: TGTGCCACCTTAGGAAGGGGCACTGAAGCTTTCTTT. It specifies CATLGRGTEAFF.

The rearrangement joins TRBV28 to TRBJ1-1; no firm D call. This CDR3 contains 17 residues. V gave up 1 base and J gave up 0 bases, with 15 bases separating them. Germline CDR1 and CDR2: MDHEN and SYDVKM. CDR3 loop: CASSLYSAEDMNTEAFF. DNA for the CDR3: TGTGCCAGCAGTTTATACTCGGCGGAGGATATGAACACTGAAGCTTTCTTT. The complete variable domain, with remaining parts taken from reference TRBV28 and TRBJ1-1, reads DVKVTQSSRYLVKRTGEKVFLECVQDMDHENMFWYRQDPGLGLRLIYFSYDVKMKEKGDIPEGYSVSREKKERFSLILESASTNQTSMYLCASSLYSAEDMNTEAFFGQGTRLTVV.

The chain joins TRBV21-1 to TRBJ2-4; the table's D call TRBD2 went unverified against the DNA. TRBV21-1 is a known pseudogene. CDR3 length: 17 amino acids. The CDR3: CASSKGPGTGTSDIQYF. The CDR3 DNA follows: TGTGCCAGCAGCAAAGGTCCCGGGACTGGGACCTCGGACATTCAGTACTTC.

This CDR3 reads CASSPTGVQDEQYF. The CDR3 nucleotides read TGTGCCAGCAGTCCCACCGGGGTTCAAGACGAGCAGTACTTC. The chain couples TRBV27 to TRBJ2-7; tentative D call: TRBD2 (5 bases). Germline values: CDR1 MNHEY, CDR2 SMNVEV (reference sequence). Trimming stripped 5 bases from V and 5 bases from J, with 16 bases between. This CDR3 is 14 amino acids long.

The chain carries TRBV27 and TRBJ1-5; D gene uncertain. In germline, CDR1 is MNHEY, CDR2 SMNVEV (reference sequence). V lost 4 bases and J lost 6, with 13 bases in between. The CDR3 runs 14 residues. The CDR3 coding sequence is TGTGCCAGCAGTTCGGCCGGCACTTCTCAGCCCCAGCATTTT. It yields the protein CASSSAGTSQPQHF.

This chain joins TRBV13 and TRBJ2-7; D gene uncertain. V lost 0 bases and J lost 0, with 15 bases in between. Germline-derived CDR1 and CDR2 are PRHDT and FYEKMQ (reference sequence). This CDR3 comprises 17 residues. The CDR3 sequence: CASSLGPVRRNSYEQYF. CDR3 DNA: TGTGCCAGCAGCTTAGGCCCCGTAAGACGGAACTCCTACGAGCAGTACTTC.

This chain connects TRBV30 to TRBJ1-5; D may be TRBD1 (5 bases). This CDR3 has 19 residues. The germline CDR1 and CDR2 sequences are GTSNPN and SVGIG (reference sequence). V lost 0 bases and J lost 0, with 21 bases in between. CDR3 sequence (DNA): TGTGCCTGGAGTGTAGACGGGACGGCGCTGATTAATAGCAATCAGCCCCAGCATTTT. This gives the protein CAWSVDGTALINSNQPQHF.

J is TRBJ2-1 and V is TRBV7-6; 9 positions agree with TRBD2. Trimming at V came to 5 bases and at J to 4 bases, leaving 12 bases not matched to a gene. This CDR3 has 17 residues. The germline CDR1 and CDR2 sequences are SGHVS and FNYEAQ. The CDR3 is CASSRARASGVYNEQFF. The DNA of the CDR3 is TGTGCCAGCAGCCGAGCACGAGCTAGCGGGGTTTACAATGAGCAGTTCTTC.

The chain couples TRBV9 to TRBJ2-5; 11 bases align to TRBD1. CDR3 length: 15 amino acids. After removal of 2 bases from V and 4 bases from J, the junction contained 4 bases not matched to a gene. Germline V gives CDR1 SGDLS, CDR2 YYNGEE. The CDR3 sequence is CASSVGQGAGETQYF. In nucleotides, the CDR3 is TGTGCCAGCAGCGTCGGACAGGGGGCAGGAGAGACCCAGTACTTC.

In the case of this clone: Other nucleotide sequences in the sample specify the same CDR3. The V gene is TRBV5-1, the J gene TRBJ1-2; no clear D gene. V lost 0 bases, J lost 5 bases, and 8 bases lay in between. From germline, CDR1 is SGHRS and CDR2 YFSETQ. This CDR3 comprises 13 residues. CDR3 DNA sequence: TGCGCCAGCAGCTTGGATTCCCTATATGGCTACACCTTC. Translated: CASSLDSLYGYTF.

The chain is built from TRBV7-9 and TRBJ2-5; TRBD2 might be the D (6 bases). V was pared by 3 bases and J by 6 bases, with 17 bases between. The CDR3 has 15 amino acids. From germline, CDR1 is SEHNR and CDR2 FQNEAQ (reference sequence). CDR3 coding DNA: TGTGCCAGCAGCTTGAGTGTCGGAGGGATGAAGACCCAGTACTTC. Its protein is CASSLSVGGMKTQYF.

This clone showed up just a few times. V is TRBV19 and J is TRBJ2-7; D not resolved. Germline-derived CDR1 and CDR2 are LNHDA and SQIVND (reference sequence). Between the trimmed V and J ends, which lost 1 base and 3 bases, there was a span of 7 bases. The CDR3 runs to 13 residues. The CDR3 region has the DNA TGTGCCAGTAGTATAGGTCCCCTCTACGAGCAGTACTTC. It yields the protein CASSIGPLYEQYF.

This CDR3 reads CASSEWVENYNEQFF. The CDR3 region has the DNA TGTGCCAGCAGTGAATGGGTGGAAAATTACAATGAGCAGTTCTTC. The chain is built from TRBV2 and TRBJ2-1; no definite D call. V gave up 2 bases and J gave up 4 bases, with 12 bases separating them. This CDR3 is built from 15 residues. Germline V gene lookup returns CDR1 SNHLY and CDR2 FYNNEI. Full variable domain (remainder filled in from reference TRBV2 and TRBJ2-1): EPEVTQTPSHQVTQMGQEVILRCVPISNHLYFYWYRQILGQKVEFLVSFYNNEISEKSEIFDDQFSVERPDGSNFTLKIRSTKLEDSAMYFCASSEWVENYNEQFFGPGTRLTVL.

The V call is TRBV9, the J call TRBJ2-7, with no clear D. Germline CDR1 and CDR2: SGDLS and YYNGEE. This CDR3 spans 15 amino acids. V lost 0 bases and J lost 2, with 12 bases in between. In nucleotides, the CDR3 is TGTGCCAGCAGCGTAGTTTCCAGGTCGACCTACGAGCAGTACTTC. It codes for CASSVVSRSTYEQYF.

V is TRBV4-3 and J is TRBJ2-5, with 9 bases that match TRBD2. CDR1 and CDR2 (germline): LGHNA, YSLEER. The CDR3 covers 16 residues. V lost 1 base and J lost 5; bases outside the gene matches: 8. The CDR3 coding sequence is TGCGCCAGCAGCCAAGTAAAAGCGGGGGGTGGCGAGACCCAGTACTTC. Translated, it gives CASSQVKAGGGETQYF.

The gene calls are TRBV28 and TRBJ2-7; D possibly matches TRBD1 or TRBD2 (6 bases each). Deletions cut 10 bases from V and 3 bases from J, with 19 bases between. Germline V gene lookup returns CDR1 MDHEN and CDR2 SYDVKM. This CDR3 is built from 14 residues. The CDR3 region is CATRRGLDNYEQYF. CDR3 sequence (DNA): TGTGCCACTCGCCGGGGGCTGGATAACTACGAGCAGTACTTC.

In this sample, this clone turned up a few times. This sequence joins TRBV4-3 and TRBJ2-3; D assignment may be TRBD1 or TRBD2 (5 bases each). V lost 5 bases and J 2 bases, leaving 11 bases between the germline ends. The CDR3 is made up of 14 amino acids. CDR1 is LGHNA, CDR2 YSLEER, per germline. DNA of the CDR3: TGCGCCAGCAGCGACCGGGACGCCACAGATACGCAGTATTTT. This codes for CASSDRDATDTQYF.

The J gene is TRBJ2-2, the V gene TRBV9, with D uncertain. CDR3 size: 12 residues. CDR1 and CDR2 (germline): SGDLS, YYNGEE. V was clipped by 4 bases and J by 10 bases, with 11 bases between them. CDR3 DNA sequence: TGTGCCAGCAGCCCTAGGTCCGCGGAGCTGTTTTTT. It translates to CASSPRSAELFF.

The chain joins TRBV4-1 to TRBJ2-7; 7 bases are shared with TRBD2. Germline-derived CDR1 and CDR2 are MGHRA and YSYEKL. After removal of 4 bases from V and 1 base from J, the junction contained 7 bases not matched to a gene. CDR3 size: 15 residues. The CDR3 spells CASSPPGLTSYEQYF. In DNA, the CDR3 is TGCGCCAGCAGCCCTCCGGGACTAACGTCCTACGAGCAGTACTTC.

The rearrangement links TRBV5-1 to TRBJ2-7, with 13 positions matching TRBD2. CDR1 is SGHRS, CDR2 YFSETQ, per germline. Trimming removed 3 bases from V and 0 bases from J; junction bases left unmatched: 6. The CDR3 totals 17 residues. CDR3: CASSSTSGGPSSYEQYF. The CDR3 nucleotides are TGCGCCAGCAGCTCGACTAGCGGGGGGCCGAGCTCCTACGAGCAGTACTTC.

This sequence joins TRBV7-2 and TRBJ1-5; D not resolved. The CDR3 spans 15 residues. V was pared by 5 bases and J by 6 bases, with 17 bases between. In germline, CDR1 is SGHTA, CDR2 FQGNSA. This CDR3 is CASSHWGPQSQPQHF. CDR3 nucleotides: TGTGCCAGCAGCCACTGGGGTCCACAAAGTCAGCCCCAGCATTTT. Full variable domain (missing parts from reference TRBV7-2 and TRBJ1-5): GAGVSQSPSNKVTEKGKDVELRCDPISGHTALYWYRQSLGQGLEFLIYFQGNSAPDKSGLPSDRFSAERTGGSVSTLTIQRTQQEDSAVYLCASSHWGPQSQPQHFGDGTRLSIL.